This T cell receptor beta chain was retrieved from a study of blood T cells in healthy people across ages. Background on the study: About one barcoded beta molecule per two T cells came from capture by template switching.

A second about 6 to 11 cycle PCR used barcoded and J-beta primers. TCRdb reprocessed the 5' RACE reads with MiXCR, giving one entry per CDR3 protein. The table lists over 550,000 distinct CDR3 sequences, less than 35% of them singletons, with 15% to 19% in the top ten. In its sample, this clonotype was seen many times. From germline, CDR1 is SNHLY and CDR2 FYNNEI. Trimming took off 7 bases at V and 5 bases at J, with 24 bases between the two ends. The length of the CDR3 is 16 residues. The TCR comes from an elderly woman in good health. The sequencing sample was made of blood. The chain recombines TRBV2 with TRBJ2-7; D unresolved. In DNA, the CDR3 is TGTGCCAGCACTCTTGAGCAGCCAAAATTATCGGACGAGCAGTACTTC. Translated, it gives CASTLEQPKLSDEQYF.